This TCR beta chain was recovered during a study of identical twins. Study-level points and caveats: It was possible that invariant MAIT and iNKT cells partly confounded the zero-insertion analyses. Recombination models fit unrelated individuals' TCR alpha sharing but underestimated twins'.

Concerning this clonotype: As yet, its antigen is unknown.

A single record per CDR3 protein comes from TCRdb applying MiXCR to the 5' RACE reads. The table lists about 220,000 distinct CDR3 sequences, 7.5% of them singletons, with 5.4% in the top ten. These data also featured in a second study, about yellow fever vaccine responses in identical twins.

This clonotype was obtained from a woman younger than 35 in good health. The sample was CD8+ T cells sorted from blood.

As DNA, the CDR3 is TGTGCCACCAGCAGAGATCCACTCCCCTCGGGCACAGATACGCAGTATTTT. Translated: CATSRDPLPSGTDTQYF. J is TRBJ2-3 and V is TRBV15; D not certain. The CDR3 covers 17 residues. V lost 0 bases and J 1 base, leaving 14 bases between the germline ends. Germline-derived CDR1 and CDR2 are LNHNV and YYDKDF (reference sequence).